This T cell receptor beta chain was profiled in a study of CD4+ T cells in melanoma. The study's findings and limits: A reported correlation linked neoantigen-specific CD4+ T cells to CD8+, macrophage and B cell function. Diverse differentiation states were reported for melanoma neoantigen-specific CD4+ T cells.

This clone is a singleton in its sample. Its target is not known. This same CDR3 is encoded by further DNA sequences in the sample. Profiled with immunoSEQ multiplex PCR; TCRdb holds only in-frame clones, not every one. The data contain some 13,000 clones, 65% to 80% of them singletons. Per the germline V gene, CDR1 is SGHNT and CDR2 is YYREEE (reference sequence). This CDR3 spans 15 amino acids. Trimming removed 4 bases at V and 0 bases at J, with 8 bases between. The gene calls are TRBV5-4 and TRBJ2-6, with D tentatively TRBD1 or TRBD2 (5 bases each). The clonotype was recovered from a human donor with melanoma. The specimen sequenced was cells from a culture (not recorded whether cultured in vitro). The CDR3 region is CASSPGGSGANVLTF. In DNA, the CDR3 is TGTGCCAGCAGCCCTGGGGGCTCTGGGGCCAACGTCCTGACTTTC.